These T cell receptor beta chains were read from a single sample in a study of long-term antiretroviral therapy in people with HIV. The protocol was immunoSEQ multiplex PCR, while the TCRdb copy is restricted to in-frame clones and leaves out a portion. The sample carries tens of thousands of clones, about four fifths recorded once. This specimen was unsorted PBMCs, taken 1 year after starting antiretroviral therapy. The source of these receptors is a man aged 18 to 29 with HIV. CDR3s include the opening cysteine and the closing phenylalanine or tryptophan. A D gene is named only where the DNA matches it firmly. Clone size is stated in some rows and not others, as once, few, many or a class when expanded.

v_gene: TRBV5-4
abundance: .
d_gene: TRBD1
j_gene: TRBJ2-7
CDR3nt: TGTGCCAGCAGCTTGCGGACAGGGGAAACCTACGAGCAGTACTTC
CDR3aa: CASSLRTGETYEQYF

v_gene: TRBV11-2
abundance: .
d_gene: .
j_gene: TRBJ2-2
CDR3nt: TGTGCCAGCAGCTTAGTCGTCCCCGCGAACACCGGGGAGCTGTTTTTT
CDR3aa: CASSLVVPANTGELFF

v_gene: TRBV10-1
abundance: .
d_gene: .
j_gene: TRBJ1-1
CDR3nt: TGCGCCAGCAGTGAGTCTCCCCGGACAGCAATATCTGAAGCTTTCTTT
CDR3aa: CASSESPRTAISEAFF

v_gene: TRBV7-6
abundance: .
d_gene: .
j_gene: TRBJ1-4
CDR3nt: TGTGCCAGCAGCTTATTGGCAACGGCGAATGAAAAACTGTTTTTT
CDR3aa: CASSLLATANEKLFF

v_gene: TRBV20-1
abundance: once
d_gene: .
j_gene: TRBJ2-7
CDR3nt: TGCAGTGCTAGAAAGGGATACGAGCAGTACTTC
CDR3aa: CSARKGYEQYF

v_gene: TRBV27
abundance: few
d_gene: .
j_gene: TRBJ2-7
CDR3nt: TGTGCCAGCAGTCCGTCCTGGCCAACGAGCTCCTACGAGCAGTACTTC
CDR3aa: CASSPSWPTSSYEQYF

v_gene: TRBV6-5
abundance: .
d_gene: .
j_gene: TRBJ2-6
CDR3nt: TGTGCCAGCAGCCAAGGGGTCCCCGGGGCCAACGTCCTGACTTTC
CDR3aa: CASSQGVPGANVLTF

v_gene: TRBV6-5
abundance: .
d_gene: .
j_gene: TRBJ2-7
CDR3nt: TGTGCCAGCAGCCACCAGTGGGGAGACTACGAGCAGTACTTC
CDR3aa: CASSHQWGDYEQYF

v_gene: TRBV5-1
abundance: .
d_gene: TRBD1
j_gene: TRBJ1-2
CDR3nt: TGCGCCAGCAGCATCTCCGGGACAGGGGGTAACTATGGCTACACCTTC
CDR3aa: CASSISGTGGNYGYTF

v_gene: TRBV7-9
abundance: .
d_gene: .
j_gene: TRBJ1-2
CDR3nt: TGTGCCAGCAGCCTCCGGCGGGAATTTGACTATGGCTACACCTTC
CDR3aa: CASSLRREFDYGYTF

v_gene: TRBV18
abundance: .
d_gene: .
j_gene: TRBJ1-6
CDR3nt: TGTGCCAGCTCACTTCACCGAAACGGGGGGCTCGGTTCACCCCTCCACTTT
CDR3aa: CASSLHRNGGLGSPLHF

v_gene: TRBV6-1
abundance: .
d_gene: TRBD1
j_gene: TRBJ2-7
CDR3nt: TGTGCCAGCAGTGGCCGGGACAGGGTCACCTACGAGCAGTACTTC
CDR3aa: CASSGRDRVTYEQYF

v_gene: TRBV6-1
abundance: .
d_gene: .
j_gene: TRBJ1-1
CDR3nt: TGTGCCAGCAGTCCCATTTTTAACACTGAAGCTTTCTTT
CDR3aa: CASSPIFNTEAFF

v_gene: TRBV27
abundance: .
d_gene: TRBD2
j_gene: TRBJ2-1
CDR3nt: TGTGCCAGCAGTTTGGGGGGGGTCTACAATGAGCAGTTCTTC
CDR3aa: CASSLGGVYNEQFF

v_gene: TRBV28
abundance: .
d_gene: TRBD1
j_gene: TRBJ1-1
CDR3nt: TGTGCCAGCAATCCCGGGACAGGGTTTAGAGCTTTCTTT
CDR3aa: CASNPGTGFRAFF

v_gene: TRBV11-3
abundance: .
d_gene: TRBD2
j_gene: TRBJ2-1
CDR3nt: TGTGCCAGCAGCTCGTCTCGGGGGGGCGTAAATGAGCAGTTCTTC
CDR3aa: CASSSSRGGVNEQFF

v_gene: TRBV28
abundance: .
d_gene: .
j_gene: TRBJ1-2
CDR3nt: TGTGCCAGCTGGCCGGTAGACAGAATTAATGGCTACACCTTC
CDR3aa: CASWPVDRINGYTF

v_gene: TRBV14
abundance: .
d_gene: .
j_gene: TRBJ2-7
CDR3nt: TGTGCCAGCAGCGGAATTAGGGGGAGCTCCTACGAGCAGTACTTC
CDR3aa: CASSGIRGSSYEQYF

v_gene: TRBV4-3
abundance: .
d_gene: TRBD1
j_gene: TRBJ1-1
CDR3nt: TGCGCCAGCAGCCATGTCGACAGGGAGGAAGCTTTCTTT
CDR3aa: CASSHVDREEAFF

v_gene: TRBV5-1
abundance: .
d_gene: .
j_gene: TRBJ1-5
CDR3nt: TGCGCCAGCAGCTCGGACAGCAATCAGCCCCAGCATTTT
CDR3aa: CASSSDSNQPQHF

v_gene: TRBV4-3
abundance: .
d_gene: TRBD2
j_gene: TRBJ2-1
CDR3nt: TGCGCCAGCAGCCAAGATCTACTAGCGGGAGGGGCTGAGCAGTTCTTC
CDR3aa: CASSQDLLAGGAEQFF

v_gene: TRBV5-1
abundance: .
d_gene: .
j_gene: TRBJ2-7
CDR3nt: TGCGCCAGCAGCTTGAGAGCAGGGTACGGTGAGCAGTACTTC
CDR3aa: CASSLRAGYGEQYF

v_gene: TRBV5-1
abundance: .
d_gene: .
j_gene: TRBJ1-1
CDR3nt: TGCGCCAGCAGCTTGGAGGGAGTGGGAACTGAAGCTTTCTTT
CDR3aa: CASSLEGVGTEAFF

v_gene: TRBV5-5
abundance: .
d_gene: TRBD1
j_gene: TRBJ2-7
CDR3nt: TGTGCCAGCAGCTGGGGGACAGGGGACTACGAGCAGTACTTC
CDR3aa: CASSWGTGDYEQYF

v_gene: TRBV28
abundance: .
d_gene: TRBD1
j_gene: TRBJ1-2
CDR3nt: TGTGCCAGCAGGAGGACAGGAGATAACTATGGCTACACCTTC
CDR3aa: CASRRTGDNYGYTF

v_gene: TRBV11-3
abundance: once
d_gene: .
j_gene: TRBJ1-5
CDR3nt: TGTGCCAGCAGCTTTCCCTGGGGGGCTCATAGCAATCAGCCCCAGCATTTT
CDR3aa: CASSFPWGAHSNQPQHF

v_gene: TRBV4-1
abundance: .
d_gene: TRBD1
j_gene: TRBJ1-5
CDR3nt: TGCGCCAGCAGCCATACCCCAGGGGGCCAGCCCCAGCATTTT
CDR3aa: CASSHTPGGQPQHF

v_gene: TRBV18
abundance: .
d_gene: .
j_gene: TRBJ2-7
CDR3nt: TGTGCCAGCTCACCTAATACCTACGAGCAGTACTTC
CDR3aa: CASSPNTYEQYF

v_gene: TRBV19
abundance: few
d_gene: .
j_gene: TRBJ2-3
CDR3nt: TGTGCCAGTAGTATGTCTTTAGGCACAGATACGCAGTATTTT
CDR3aa: CASSMSLGTDTQYF

v_gene: TRBV5-4
abundance: .
d_gene: TRBD2
j_gene: TRBJ2-5
CDR3nt: TGTGCCAGCAGCTCCTTAGCGGGGGACGAGACCCAGTACTTC
CDR3aa: CASSSLAGDETQYF

v_gene: TRBV5-1
abundance: .
d_gene: .
j_gene: TRBJ2-7
CDR3nt: TGCGCCAGCAGCTTGGCCGGGACACCCTACGAGCAGTACTTC
CDR3aa: CASSLAGTPYEQYF

v_gene: TRBV7-7
abundance: .
d_gene: TRBD2
j_gene: TRBJ2-2
CDR3nt: TGTGCCAGCAAAATGCGGGGGACCGGGGAGCTGTTTTTT
CDR3aa: CASKMRGTGELFF

v_gene: TRBV4-1
abundance: .
d_gene: .
j_gene: TRBJ1-2
CDR3nt: TGCGCCAGCAGCCAAGCACAGGCCCGGGCAGCCGAAGGCTACACCTTC
CDR3aa: CASSQAQARAAEGYTF

v_gene: TRBV19
abundance: few
d_gene: .
j_gene: TRBJ2-2
CDR3nt: TGTGCCAGCCTATATGGATCGGCGGGGAGAACCGGGGAGCTGTTTTTT
CDR3aa: CASLYGSAGRTGELFF

v_gene: TRBV6-6
abundance: few
d_gene: .
j_gene: TRBJ1-4
CDR3nt: TGTGCCAGCAGTTACCGCCAGGGGACTGAAAAACTGTTTTTT
CDR3aa: CASSYRQGTEKLFF

v_gene: TRBV11-2
abundance: .
d_gene: TRBD2
j_gene: TRBJ2-1
CDR3nt: TGTGCCAGCAGCGTACGAATAGCGGGGGGTCTGAATGAGCAGTTCTTC
CDR3aa: CASSVRIAGGLNEQFF

v_gene: TRBV5-1
abundance: .
d_gene: .
j_gene: TRBJ1-2
CDR3nt: TGCGCCAGCAGCTTAGACAGCTATGGCTACACCTTC
CDR3aa: CASSLDSYGYTF

v_gene: TRBV7-2
abundance: .
d_gene: .
j_gene: TRBJ2-7
CDR3nt: TGTGCCAGCAGCTTAGGTCGGGGGTTCCACGAGCAGTACTTC
CDR3aa: CASSLGRGFHEQYF

v_gene: TRBV19
abundance: .
d_gene: .
j_gene: TRBJ2-7
CDR3nt: TGTGCCAGTAGTATATCCCCGTCGAATACCTACGAGCAGTACTTC
CDR3aa: CASSISPSNTYEQYF

v_gene: TRBV15
abundance: .
d_gene: .
j_gene: TRBJ1-2
CDR3nt: TGTGCCACCAGCACCGGACCGTTCGTAGGCTACACCTTC
CDR3aa: CATSTGPFVGYTF

v_gene: TRBV9
abundance: .
d_gene: .
j_gene: TRBJ2-7
CDR3nt: TGTGCCAGCAGCGTAGATGGGGTAACCTACGAGCAGTACTTC
CDR3aa: CASSVDGVTYEQYF

v_gene: TRBV6-5
abundance: .
d_gene: .
j_gene: TRBJ2-3
CDR3nt: TGTGCCAGCAGCGCCCGTAGGGGTGGCACAGATACGCAGTATTTT
CDR3aa: CASSARRGGTDTQYF

v_gene: TRBV7-6
abundance: .
d_gene: TRBD1
j_gene: TRBJ1-2
CDR3nt: TGTGCCAGCAGCACCGGACAGGGAGACTCTAACTATGGCTACACCTTC
CDR3aa: CASSTGQGDSNYGYTF

v_gene: TRBV4-1
abundance: .
d_gene: TRBD1
j_gene: TRBJ2-2
CDR3nt: TGCGCCAGCAGCCCCCTAGGACAGGGTTCGGTAAACACCGGGGAGCTGTTTTTT
CDR3aa: CASSPLGQGSVNTGELFF

v_gene: TRBV11-2
abundance: .
d_gene: .
j_gene: TRBJ1-1
CDR3nt: TGTGCCAGCAGCTTAGATGGTTTGAACACTGAAGCTTTCTTT
CDR3aa: CASSLDGLNTEAFF

v_gene: TRBV5-1
abundance: once
d_gene: TRBD1
j_gene: TRBJ2-3
CDR3nt: TGCGCCAGCAGCTCCGGACAGGGAGGAGATACGCAGTATTTT
CDR3aa: CASSSGQGGDTQYF